The rows below give T cell receptor beta chains drawn from one sample of a study of CD8 T cells in ankylosing spondylitis. TCRdb ran MiXCR on the 5' RACE reads and lists one entry per CDR3 protein. The sample carries 150,000 to 200,000 distinct CDR3 sequences, around 10% recorded once. The specimen was blood, either unsorted or a sorted T cell fraction (not recorded which). All receptors come from a male donor with ankylosing spondylitis or in good health (not recorded which). CDR3s include the opening cysteine and the closing phenylalanine or tryptophan. Each record gives: J gene, V gene, clone size, D gene, CDR3 length, CDR3 protein, CDR3 DNA. D genes are given only for firm matches. Some rows have no size entry. The others give once, few or many, or a class for an expanded clone.

j_call: TRBJ2-1
v_call: TRBV28
clone_size: many
d_call: .
cdr3_length: 14
cdr3_aa: CASSSSPDLNEQFF
cdr3_nt: TGTGCCAGCAGTTCAAGTCCGGACCTCAATGAGCAGTTCTTC

j_call: TRBJ1-2
v_call: TRBV19
clone_size: few
d_call: .
cdr3_length: 16
cdr3_aa: CASSTSHGSTDYGYTF
cdr3_nt: TGTGCCAGTAGCACCAGCCACGGGTCCACCGACTATGGCTACACCTTC

j_call: TRBJ2-1
v_call: TRBV27
clone_size: few
d_call: .
cdr3_length: 14
cdr3_aa: CASSFGISFNEQFF
cdr3_nt: TGTGCCAGCAGTTTCGGGATCAGCTTCAATGAGCAGTTCTTC

j_call: TRBJ1-4
v_call: TRBV7-2
clone_size: .
d_call: .
cdr3_length: 13
cdr3_aa: CASSLGGYEKLFF
cdr3_nt: TGTGCCAGCAGCTTAGGGGGGTATGAAAAACTGTTTTTT

j_call: TRBJ1-1
v_call: TRBV3-1
clone_size: many
d_call: TRBD1
cdr3_length: 15
cdr3_aa: CASSRGGPGNTEAFF
cdr3_nt: TGTGCCAGCAGCCGAGGGGGCCCTGGGAACACTGAAGCTTTCTTT

j_call: TRBJ2-1
v_call: TRBV5-1
clone_size: many
d_call: TRBD1
cdr3_length: 20
cdr3_aa: CASSLGSGGGSAVAGTEQFF
cdr3_nt: TGCGCCAGCAGCTTGGGGTCAGGGGGCGGTTCAGCGGTGGCGGGAACTGAGCAGTTCTTC

j_call: TRBJ1-1
v_call: TRBV29-1
clone_size: many
d_call: .
cdr3_length: 14
cdr3_aa: CSVRSGPWGTEAFF
cdr3_nt: TGCAGCGTTAGGTCAGGCCCTTGGGGCACTGAAGCTTTCTTT

j_call: TRBJ2-3
v_call: TRBV5-5
clone_size: few
d_call: .
cdr3_length: 13
cdr3_aa: CASSLDQGFTQYF
cdr3_nt: TGTGCCAGCAGCTTGGACCAGGGCTTTACGCAGTATTTT

j_call: TRBJ2-3
v_call: TRBV5-1
clone_size: .
d_call: TRBD1
cdr3_length: 16
cdr3_aa: CASSLGDRGGTDTQYF
cdr3_nt: TGCGCCAGCAGCTTGGGGGACAGAGGAGGCACAGATACGCAGTATTTT

j_call: TRBJ1-4
v_call: TRBV6-1
clone_size: many
d_call: TRBD1
cdr3_length: 15
cdr3_aa: CASKQFGTGDEKLFF
cdr3_nt: TGTGCCTCAAAGCAGTTCGGGACAGGGGACGAAAAACTGTTTTTT

j_call: TRBJ2-1
v_call: TRBV5-1
clone_size: many
d_call: TRBD1
cdr3_length: 13
cdr3_aa: CASSWGQYNEQFF
cdr3_nt: TGCGCCAGCAGCTGGGGACAGTACAATGAGCAGTTCTTC

j_call: TRBJ2-1
v_call: TRBV5-1
clone_size: few
d_call: TRBD2
cdr3_length: 15
cdr3_aa: CASSFGTSGSEEQFF
cdr3_nt: TGCGCCAGCAGTTTCGGGACTAGCGGGAGCGAAGAGCAGTTCTTC

j_call: TRBJ2-7
v_call: TRBV6-5
clone_size: .
d_call: .
cdr3_length: 15
cdr3_aa: CASSTRGRATYEQYF
cdr3_nt: TGTGCCAGCAGTACCCGGGGCAGAGCTACCTACGAGCAGTACTTC

j_call: TRBJ1-1
v_call: TRBV11-2
clone_size: many
d_call: .
cdr3_length: 13
cdr3_aa: CASSLMEDTEAFF
cdr3_nt: TGTGCCAGCAGCTTAATGGAGGACACTGAAGCTTTCTTT

j_call: TRBJ1-1
v_call: TRBV12-3/TRBV12-4
clone_size: many
d_call: .
cdr3_length: 17
cdr3_aa: CASSLLTQGSSNTEAFF
cdr3_nt: TGTGCCAGCAGTTTACTGACGCAGGGGTCCTCGAACACTGAAGCTTTCTTT

j_call: TRBJ1-2
v_call: TRBV7-9
clone_size: .
d_call: .
cdr3_length: 10
cdr3_aa: CATGDYGYTF
cdr3_nt: TGTGCCACCGGGGACTATGGCTACACCTTC

j_call: TRBJ2-1
v_call: TRBV4-3
clone_size: few
d_call: .
cdr3_length: 13
cdr3_aa: CASSQGPGYEQFF
cdr3_nt: TGCGCCAGCAGCCAAGGTCCGGGCTATGAGCAGTTCTTC

j_call: TRBJ2-5
v_call: TRBV12-3/TRBV12-4
clone_size: many
d_call: TRBD2
cdr3_length: 16
cdr3_aa: CASSKRLAALEGTQYF
cdr3_nt: TGTGCCAGCAGCAAAAGACTAGCGGCACTGGAGGGGACCCAGTACTTC

j_call: TRBJ2-5
v_call: TRBV20-1
clone_size: .
d_call: TRBD2
cdr3_length: 16
cdr3_aa: CSARFGSGGFQETQYF
cdr3_nt: TGCAGTGCTAGATTCGGTAGCGGGGGGTTTCAAGAGACCCAGTACTTC

j_call: TRBJ2-4
v_call: TRBV30
clone_size: .
d_call: .
cdr3_length: 11
cdr3_aa: CAWSVQDIQYF
cdr3_nt: TGTGCCTGGAGTGTACAGGACATTCAGTACTTC

j_call: TRBJ2-7
v_call: TRBV28
clone_size: many
d_call: .
cdr3_length: 13
cdr3_aa: CASKSPGRDEQYF
cdr3_nt: TGTGCCAGCAAGAGCCCGGGACGCGACGAGCAGTACTTC

j_call: TRBJ1-1
v_call: TRBV20-1
clone_size: many
d_call: TRBD1
cdr3_length: 14
cdr3_aa: CSARTDRVGTEAFF
cdr3_nt: TGCAGTGCTCGAACAGACAGGGTGGGCACTGAAGCTTTCTTT

j_call: TRBJ1-1
v_call: TRBV7-2
clone_size: .
d_call: TRBD1
cdr3_length: 16
cdr3_aa: CASSLWDRGRKSEAFF
cdr3_nt: TGTGCCAGCAGCTTGTGGGACAGGGGGAGGAAGTCTGAAGCTTTCTTT

j_call: TRBJ2-7
v_call: TRBV7-6
clone_size: .
d_call: TRBD1
cdr3_length: 15
cdr3_aa: CASSLGGQGANEQYF
cdr3_nt: TGTGCCAGCAGCTTAGGAGGACAGGGCGCGAACGAGCAGTACTTC

j_call: TRBJ1-4
v_call: TRBV12-3/TRBV12-4
clone_size: many
d_call: TRBD1
cdr3_length: 14
cdr3_aa: CASIRGTGGEKLFF
cdr3_nt: TGTGCCAGCATAAGGGGGACAGGGGGTGAAAAACTGTTTTTT

j_call: TRBJ2-5
v_call: TRBV20-1
clone_size: many
d_call: .
cdr3_length: 12
cdr3_aa: CSARDGWETQYF
cdr3_nt: TGCAGTGCTAGAGATGGTTGGGAGACCCAGTACTTC

j_call: TRBJ2-2
v_call: TRBV12-3/TRBV12-4
clone_size: many
d_call: .
cdr3_length: 16
cdr3_aa: CASSLAQGLSTGELFF
cdr3_nt: TGTGCCAGCAGTTTAGCGCAGGGACTCAGCACCGGGGAGCTGTTTTTT

j_call: TRBJ2-3
v_call: TRBV12-3/TRBV12-4
clone_size: many
d_call: TRBD1
cdr3_length: 14
cdr3_aa: CASSFGQDEDTQYF
cdr3_nt: TGTGCCAGCAGTTTTGGACAGGACGAAGATACGCAGTATTTT

j_call: TRBJ2-1
v_call: TRBV27
clone_size: many
d_call: .
cdr3_length: 14
cdr3_aa: CASSLSTDYNEQFF
cdr3_nt: TGTGCCAGCAGTTTATCGACTGACTACAATGAGCAGTTCTTC

j_call: TRBJ2-7
v_call: TRBV7-2
clone_size: few
d_call: .
cdr3_length: 14
cdr3_aa: CASSPSRTTYEQYF
cdr3_nt: TGTGCCAGCAGCCCGTCTAGGACGACCTACGAGCAGTACTTC

j_call: TRBJ1-1
v_call: TRBV7-6
clone_size: .
d_call: .
cdr3_length: 15
cdr3_aa: CASSLGGGTVTEAFF
cdr3_nt: TGTGCCAGCAGCTTAGGAGGGGGGACCGTCACTGAAGCTTTCTTT

j_call: TRBJ1-4
v_call: TRBV28
clone_size: many
d_call: TRBD1
cdr3_length: 18
cdr3_aa: CASSSPGQGASGNEKLFF
cdr3_nt: TGTGCCAGCAGTTCCCCGGGACAGGGGGCTTCGGGTAATGAAAAACTGTTTTTT

j_call: TRBJ1-1
v_call: TRBV10-3
clone_size: few
d_call: TRBD1
cdr3_length: 19
cdr3_aa: CAISDTRGTGTGVGTEAFF
cdr3_nt: TGTGCCATCAGTGATACCCGCGGGACAGGGACCGGAGTTGGCACTGAAGCTTTCTTT

j_call: TRBJ1-5
v_call: TRBV28
clone_size: many
d_call: .
cdr3_length: 16
cdr3_aa: CASRPSRGTFNQPQHF
cdr3_nt: TGTGCCAGCAGGCCCTCCAGGGGAACCTTTAATCAGCCCCAGCATTTT

j_call: TRBJ1-1
v_call: TRBV6-1
clone_size: few
d_call: .
cdr3_length: 15
cdr3_aa: CASSISRGGGTEAFF
cdr3_nt: TGTGCCAGCAGTATCAGCAGGGGTGGGGGCACTGAAGCTTTCTTT

j_call: TRBJ2-7
v_call: TRBV18
clone_size: few
d_call: .
cdr3_length: 14
cdr3_aa: CASSPLDSLLEQYF
cdr3_nt: TGTGCCAGCTCACCCTTAGACAGCCTCCTCGAGCAGTACTTC

j_call: TRBJ2-2
v_call: TRBV9
clone_size: many
d_call: TRBD1
cdr3_length: 16
cdr3_aa: CASSPRQGALTGELFF
cdr3_nt: TGTGCCAGCAGCCCGCGACAGGGGGCGCTGACCGGGGAGCTGTTTTTT

j_call: TRBJ2-3
v_call: TRBV20-1
clone_size: many
d_call: TRBD2
cdr3_length: 18
cdr3_aa: CSAPTAGGGAPSTDTQYF
cdr3_nt: TGCAGTGCTCCGACCGCGGGCGGGGGAGCTCCTAGCACAGATACGCAGTATTTT

j_call: TRBJ1-2
v_call: TRBV5-1
clone_size: medium-sized
d_call: .
cdr3_length: 18
cdr3_aa: CASSQSGFVSPGGNGYTF
cdr3_nt: TGCGCCAGCAGCCAATCGGGGTTCGTGAGCCCCGGGGGGAATGGCTACACCTTC

j_call: TRBJ1-5
v_call: TRBV27
clone_size: many
d_call: .
cdr3_length: 14
cdr3_aa: CASRGGDLYQPQHF
cdr3_nt: TGTGCCAGCAGGGGGGGGGACTTGTACCAGCCCCAGCATTTT

j_call: TRBJ1-1
v_call: TRBV4-1
clone_size: many
d_call: .
cdr3_length: 14
cdr3_aa: CASSQAPGNTEAFF
cdr3_nt: TGCGCCAGCAGCCAGGCCCCGGGGAACACTGAAGCTTTCTTT

j_call: TRBJ2-7
v_call: TRBV27
clone_size: many
d_call: .
cdr3_length: 13
cdr3_aa: CASSFRETGQQYF
cdr3_nt: TGTGCCAGCAGCTTCCGTGAAACCGGCCAGCAGTACTTC

j_call: TRBJ2-2
v_call: TRBV19
clone_size: .
d_call: .
cdr3_length: 15
cdr3_aa: CASSTSTGSTGELFF
cdr3_nt: TGTGCCAGTAGTACCTCAACAGGGTCCACCGGGGAGCTGTTTTTT

j_call: TRBJ2-7
v_call: TRBV7-9
clone_size: .
d_call: .
cdr3_length: 14
cdr3_aa: CASSRGAEIYEQYF
cdr3_nt: TGTGCCAGCAGCCGGGGAGCGGAGATCTACGAGCAGTACTTC

j_call: TRBJ2-3
v_call: TRBV11-2
clone_size: few
d_call: .
cdr3_length: 14
cdr3_aa: CASSPIRSTDTQYF
cdr3_nt: TGTGCCAGCAGCCCGATCCGTAGCACAGATACGCAGTATTTT

j_call: TRBJ2-2
v_call: TRBV6-5
clone_size: few
d_call: TRBD2
cdr3_length: 14
cdr3_aa: CASSYWREGRALFF
cdr3_nt: TGTGCCAGCAGTTACTGGCGGGAGGGGAGGGCGCTGTTTTTT

j_call: TRBJ1-1
v_call: TRBV29-1
clone_size: .
d_call: .
cdr3_length: 13
cdr3_aa: CSVSRDRNTEAFF
cdr3_nt: TGCAGCGTTAGTAGAGACAGGAACACTGAAGCTTTCTTT

j_call: TRBJ2-2
v_call: TRBV29-1
clone_size: few
d_call: .
cdr3_length: 15
cdr3_aa: CSVGARGANTGELFF
cdr3_nt: TGCAGCGTTGGGGCGAGGGGTGCGAACACCGGGGAGCTGTTTTTT

j_call: TRBJ1-6
v_call: TRBV5-6
clone_size: few
d_call: TRBD1
cdr3_length: 14
cdr3_aa: CASSSGQGGSPLHF
cdr3_nt: TGTGCCAGCAGCTCGGGACAGGGAGGATCACCCCTCCACTTT

j_call: TRBJ2-3
v_call: TRBV5-1
clone_size: many
d_call: TRBD2
cdr3_length: 14
cdr3_aa: CASSFTSGGDTQYF
cdr3_nt: TGCGCCAGCAGCTTTACTAGCGGGGGAGATACGCAGTATTTT

j_call: TRBJ1-1
v_call: TRBV5-1
clone_size: few
d_call: .
cdr3_length: 15
cdr3_aa: CASTSLGQGSTEAFF
cdr3_nt: TGCGCCAGCACCTCCCTGGGGCAGGGGAGCACTGAAGCTTTCTTT

j_call: TRBJ2-2
v_call: TRBV4-1
clone_size: many
d_call: .
cdr3_length: 17
cdr3_aa: CASSQVILTANTGELFF
cdr3_nt: TGCGCCAGCAGCCAAGTCATTCTGACGGCCAACACCGGGGAGCTGTTTTTT

j_call: TRBJ1-5
v_call: TRBV5-1
clone_size: many
d_call: .
cdr3_length: 14
cdr3_aa: CASSLWDRNQPQHF
cdr3_nt: TGCGCCAGCAGCTTGTGGGATCGCAATCAGCCCCAGCATTTT

j_call: TRBJ2-1
v_call: TRBV5-1
clone_size: many
d_call: TRBD1
cdr3_length: 13
cdr3_aa: CASSKGQTNEQFF
cdr3_nt: TGCGCCAGCAGCAAGGGACAGACGAATGAGCAGTTCTTC

j_call: TRBJ2-1
v_call: TRBV5-5
clone_size: many
d_call: .
cdr3_length: 13
cdr3_aa: CASLGAGHNEQFF
cdr3_nt: TGTGCCAGCCTAGGGGCGGGACACAATGAGCAGTTCTTC

j_call: TRBJ2-2
v_call: TRBV6-4
clone_size: few
d_call: .
cdr3_length: 13
cdr3_aa: CASSGSSTGELFF
cdr3_nt: TGTGCCAGCAGTGGGTCCAGCACCGGGGAGCTGTTTTTT

j_call: TRBJ1-4
v_call: TRBV5-6
clone_size: few
d_call: TRBD1
cdr3_length: 15
cdr3_aa: CASRRMTGFFEKLFF
cdr3_nt: TGTGCCAGCAGGCGAATGACAGGGTTTTTTGAAAAACTGTTTTTT

j_call: TRBJ2-6
v_call: TRBV5-1
clone_size: many
d_call: .
cdr3_length: 17
cdr3_aa: CASSLEYRSSGANVLTF
cdr3_nt: TGCGCCAGCAGCTTGGAATACAGGAGCTCTGGGGCCAACGTCCTGACTTTC

j_call: TRBJ2-4
v_call: TRBV3-1
clone_size: many
d_call: .
cdr3_length: 12
cdr3_aa: CASSQDTDIQYF
cdr3_nt: TGTGCCAGCAGCCAAGATACGGACATTCAGTACTTC